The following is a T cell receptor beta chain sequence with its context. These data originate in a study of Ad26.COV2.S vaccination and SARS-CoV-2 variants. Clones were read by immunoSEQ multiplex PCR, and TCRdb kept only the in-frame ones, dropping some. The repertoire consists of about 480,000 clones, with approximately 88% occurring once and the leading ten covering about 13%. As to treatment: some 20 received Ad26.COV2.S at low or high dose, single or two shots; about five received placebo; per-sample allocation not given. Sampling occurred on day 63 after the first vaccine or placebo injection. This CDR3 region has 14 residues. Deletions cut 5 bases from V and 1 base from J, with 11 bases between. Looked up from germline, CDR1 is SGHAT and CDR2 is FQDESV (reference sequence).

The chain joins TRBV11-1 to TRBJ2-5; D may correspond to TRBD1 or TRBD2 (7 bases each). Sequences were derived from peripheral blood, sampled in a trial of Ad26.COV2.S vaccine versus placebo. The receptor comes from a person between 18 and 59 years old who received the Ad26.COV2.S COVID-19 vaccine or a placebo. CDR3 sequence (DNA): TGTGCCAGCAGCAGCGGGACAGCCCAAGAGACCCAGTACTTC. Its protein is CASSSGTAQETQYF. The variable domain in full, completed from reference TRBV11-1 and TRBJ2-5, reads EAEVAQSPRYKITEKSQAVAFWCDPISGHATLYWYRQILGQGPELLVQFQDESVVDDSQLPKDRFSAERLKGVDSTLKIQPAELGDSAMYLCASSSGTAQETQYFGPGTRLLVL.